This T cell receptor (beta chain) was sequenced during a study of long-term antiretroviral therapy in people with HIV. General study results and limits: Collection spanned 2004 to 2017; ART regimens may be less effective than current ones. ART adherence, viral resistance and therapy changes went undocumented.

Researchers report immunoSEQ v3.0 was run at survey level. The assay was immunoSEQ multiplex PCR, and TCRdb's table has in-frame clones only and misses some. The sample records tens of thousands of clones, less than 85% being singletons. The V gene's germline CDR1 is MDHEN and CDR2 SYDVKM. The CDR3 is 15 amino acids. The ends were cut back, 6 bases at V and 0 bases at J, with 12 bases in the middle. In the case of this clone: Its specificity is not known.

The material was unsorted PBMCs, obtained at the start of antiretroviral therapy. The chain couples TRBV28 to TRBJ1-5; the D is unclear. This TCR was sampled from a man aged 50 to 59 with HIV. The chain's CDR3 is CASRSVRTSNQPQHF. The CDR3 coding sequence is TGTGCCAGCAGGTCCGTGAGGACTAGCAATCAGCCCCAGCATTTT.